This record covers a single T cell receptor beta chain. Method: immunoSEQ multiplex PCR; TCRdb's copy keeps in-frame clones and lacks some. Of fewer than 85,000 clones detected, about 96% appear once; the ten largest clones hold about 0.31%. Germline V gene data show CDR1 as SQVTM and CDR2 as ANQGSEA. The CDR3 extends over 13 amino acids. V gave up 5 bases and J gave up 2 bases, with 13 bases separating them. The data are from a study of technical replicates of blood from several donors. V gene TRBV29-1 combines with J gene TRBJ2-7; TRBD2 is a possible D gene (6 bases). The clonotype was recovered from a human donor in good health. What was sequenced was T cells isolated from PBMCs. CDR3 sequence (DNA): TGCAGCGTTAAGGGAGGCACCGCCTACGAGCAGTACTTC. Protein product: CSVKGGTAYEQYF.